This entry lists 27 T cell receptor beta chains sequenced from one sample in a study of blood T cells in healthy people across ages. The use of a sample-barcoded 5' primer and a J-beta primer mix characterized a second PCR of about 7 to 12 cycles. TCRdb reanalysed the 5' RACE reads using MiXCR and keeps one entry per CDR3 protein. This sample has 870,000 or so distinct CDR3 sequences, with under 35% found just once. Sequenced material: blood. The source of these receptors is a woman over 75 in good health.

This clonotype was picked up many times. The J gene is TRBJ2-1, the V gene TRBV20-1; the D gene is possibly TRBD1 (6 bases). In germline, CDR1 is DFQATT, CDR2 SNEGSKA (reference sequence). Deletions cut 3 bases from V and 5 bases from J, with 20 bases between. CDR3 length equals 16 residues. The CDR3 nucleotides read TGCAGTGCTAGCAGGGGACGAGCCCTCGTGGACAATGAGCAGTTCTTC. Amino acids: CSASRGRALVDNEQFF.

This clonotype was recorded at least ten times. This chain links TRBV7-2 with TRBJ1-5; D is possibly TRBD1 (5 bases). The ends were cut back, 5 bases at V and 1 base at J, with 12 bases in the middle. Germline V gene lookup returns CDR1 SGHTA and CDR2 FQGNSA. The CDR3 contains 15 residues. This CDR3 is CASSPGGGSNQPQHF. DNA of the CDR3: TGTGCCAGCAGCCCCGGGGGGGGGAGCAATCAGCCCCAGCATTTT. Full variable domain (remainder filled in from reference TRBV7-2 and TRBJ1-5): GAGVSQSPSNKVTEKGKDVELRCDPISGHTALYWYRQSLGQGLEFLIYFQGNSAPDKSGLPSDRFSAERTGGSVSTLTIQRTQQEDSAVYLCASSPGGGSNQPQHFGDGTRLSIL.

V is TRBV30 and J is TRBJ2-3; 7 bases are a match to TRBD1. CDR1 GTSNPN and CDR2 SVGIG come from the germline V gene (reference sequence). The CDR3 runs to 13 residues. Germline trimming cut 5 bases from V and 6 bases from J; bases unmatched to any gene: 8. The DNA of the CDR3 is TGTGCCTGGGGGGGCAGGGGGATGGATACGCAGTATTTT. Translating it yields CAWGGRGMDTQYF.

The CDR3 spells CASSGGGVSDTQYF. The CDR3 DNA follows: TGTGCCAGCAGTGGTGGCGGGGTTTCAGATACGCAGTATTTT. The chain joins TRBV28 to TRBJ2-3; a weak D match, TRBD2 (6 bases). This CDR3 has 14 residues. V was cut by 5 bases and J by 4 bases, with 13 bases left in between. Germline loops: CDR1 MDHEN, CDR2 SYDVKM.

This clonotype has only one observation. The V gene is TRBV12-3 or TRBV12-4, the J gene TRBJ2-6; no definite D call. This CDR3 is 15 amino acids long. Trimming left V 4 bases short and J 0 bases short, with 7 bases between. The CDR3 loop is CASSSTVSGANVLTF. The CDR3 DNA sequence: TGTGCCAGCAGTTCGACGGTCTCTGGGGCCAACGTCCTGACTTTC.

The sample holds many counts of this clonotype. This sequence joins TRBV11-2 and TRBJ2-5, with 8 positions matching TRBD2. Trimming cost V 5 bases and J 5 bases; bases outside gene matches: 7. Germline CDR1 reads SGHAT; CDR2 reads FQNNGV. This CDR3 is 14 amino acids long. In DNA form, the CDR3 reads TGTGCCAGCAGCAAAAGTAGCGGGGAGGAGACCCAGTACTTC. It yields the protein CASSKSSGEETQYF. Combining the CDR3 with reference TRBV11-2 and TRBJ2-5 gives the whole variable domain EAGVAQSPRYKIIEKRQSVAFWCNPISGHATLYWYQQILGQGPKLLIQFQNNGVVDDSQLPKDRFSAERLKGVDSTLKIQPAKLEDSAVYLCASSKSSGEETQYFGPGTRLLVL.

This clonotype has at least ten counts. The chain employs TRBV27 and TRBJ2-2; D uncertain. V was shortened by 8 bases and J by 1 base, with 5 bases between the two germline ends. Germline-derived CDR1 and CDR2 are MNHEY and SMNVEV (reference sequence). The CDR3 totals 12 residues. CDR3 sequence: CASRRNTGELFF. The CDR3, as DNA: TGTGCCAGCCGGCGGAACACCGGGGAGCTGTTTTTT.

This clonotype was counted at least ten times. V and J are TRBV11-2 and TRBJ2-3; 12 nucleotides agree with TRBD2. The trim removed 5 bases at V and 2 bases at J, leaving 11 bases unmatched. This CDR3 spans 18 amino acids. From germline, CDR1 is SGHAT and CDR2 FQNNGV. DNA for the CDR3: TGTGCCAGCAGCATCCCTCGACTAGCGGGGGCCCTCACAGATACGCAGTATTTT. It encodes CASSIPRLAGALTDTQYF.

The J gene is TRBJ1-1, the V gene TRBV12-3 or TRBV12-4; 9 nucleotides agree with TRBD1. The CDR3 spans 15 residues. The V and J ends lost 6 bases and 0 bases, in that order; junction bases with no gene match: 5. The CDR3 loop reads CASSKGQGLNTEAFF. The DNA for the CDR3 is TGTGCCAGCAGCAAGGGACAGGGCCTGAACACTGAAGCTTTCTTT.

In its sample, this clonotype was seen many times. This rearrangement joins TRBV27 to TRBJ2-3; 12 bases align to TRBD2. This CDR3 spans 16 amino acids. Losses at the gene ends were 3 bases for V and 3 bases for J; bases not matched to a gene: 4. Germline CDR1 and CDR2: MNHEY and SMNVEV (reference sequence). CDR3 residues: CASSFYTSGGTDTQYF. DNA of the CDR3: TGTGCCAGCAGTTTTTACACTAGCGGGGGGACAGATACGCAGTATTTT.

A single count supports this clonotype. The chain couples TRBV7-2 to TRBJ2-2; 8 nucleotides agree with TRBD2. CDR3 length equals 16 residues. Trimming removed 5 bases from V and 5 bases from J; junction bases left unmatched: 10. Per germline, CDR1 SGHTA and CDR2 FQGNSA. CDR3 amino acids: CASSPVSGGRTGELFF. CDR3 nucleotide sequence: TGTGCCAGCAGCCCCGTCAGCGGGGGTCGAACCGGGGAGCTGTTTTTT.

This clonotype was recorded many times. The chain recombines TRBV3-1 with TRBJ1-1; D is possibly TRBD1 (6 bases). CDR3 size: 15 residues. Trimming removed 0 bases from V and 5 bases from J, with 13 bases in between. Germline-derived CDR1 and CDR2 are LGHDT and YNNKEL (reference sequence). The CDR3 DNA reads TGTGCCAGCAGCCAAGACGGGGTAGGGGGAACTGAAGCTTTCTTT. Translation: CASSQDGVGGTEAFF.

The CDR3 region has the DNA TGTGCCAGCAGCTTGATCAGTCTTAACACTGAAGCTTTCTTT. Residues: CASSLISLNTEAFF. J is TRBJ1-1 and V is TRBV7-8; D remains unclear. V shed 3 bases and J shed 2 bases, with 10 bases lying between them. The germline CDR1 and CDR2 sequences are SGHVS and FQNEAQ. The CDR3 sequence is 14 residues long.

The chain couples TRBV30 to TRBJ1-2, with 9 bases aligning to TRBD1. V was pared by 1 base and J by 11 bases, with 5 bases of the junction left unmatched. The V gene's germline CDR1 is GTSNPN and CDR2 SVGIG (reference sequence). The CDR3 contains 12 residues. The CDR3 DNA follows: TGTGCCTGGAGTGCCGGACAGGGGCTGTACACCTTC. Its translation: CAWSAGQGLYTF.

CDR3 protein: CASTVGGRSSNEKLFF. DNA for the CDR3: TGTGCCAGCACCGTAGGGGGGCGGTCCTCTAATGAAAAACTGTTTTTT. V usage is TRBV7-8 and J usage is TRBJ1-4, with a possible D match to TRBD1 (6 bases). CDR1 SGHVS and CDR2 FQNEAQ come from the germline V gene. CDR3 length: 16 amino acids. V gave up 7 bases and J gave up 3 bases, with 18 bases separating them.

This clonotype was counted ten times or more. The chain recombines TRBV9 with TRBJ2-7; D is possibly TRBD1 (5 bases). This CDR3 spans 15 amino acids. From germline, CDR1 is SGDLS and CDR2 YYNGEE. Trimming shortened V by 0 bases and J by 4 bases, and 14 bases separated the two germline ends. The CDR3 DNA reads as TGTGCCAGCAGCGTAGCGGACATAGGACCTTACGAGCAGTACTTC. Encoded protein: CASSVADIGPYEQYF.

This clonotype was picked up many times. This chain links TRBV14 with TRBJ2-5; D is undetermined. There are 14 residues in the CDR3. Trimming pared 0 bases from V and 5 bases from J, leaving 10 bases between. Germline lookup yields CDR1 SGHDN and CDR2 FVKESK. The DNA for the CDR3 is TGTGCCAGCAGCCAAGATCTTGGTGGGGAGACCCAGTACTTC. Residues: CASSQDLGGETQYF. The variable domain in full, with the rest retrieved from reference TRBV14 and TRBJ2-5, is EAGVTQFPSHSVIEKGQTVTLRCDPISGHDNLYWYRRVMGKEIKFLLHFVKESKQDESGMPNNRFLAERTGGTYSTLKVQPAELEDSGVYFCASSQDLGGETQYFGPGTRLLVL.

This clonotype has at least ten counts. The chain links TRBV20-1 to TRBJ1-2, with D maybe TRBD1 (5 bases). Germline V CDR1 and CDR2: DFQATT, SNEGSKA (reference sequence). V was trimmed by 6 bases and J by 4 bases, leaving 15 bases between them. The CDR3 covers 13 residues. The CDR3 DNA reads TGCAGTGCAGGGACCTCCGGGAGCTATGGCTACACCTTC. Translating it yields CSAGTSGSYGYTF.

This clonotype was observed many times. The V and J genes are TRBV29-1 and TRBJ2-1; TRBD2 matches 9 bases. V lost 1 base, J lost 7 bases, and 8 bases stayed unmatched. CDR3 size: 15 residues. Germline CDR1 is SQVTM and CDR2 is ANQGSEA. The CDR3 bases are TGCAGCGTTGAAGGTGGAGCGGGGGGAAGGAATGAGCAGTTCTTC. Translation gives CSVEGGAGGRNEQFF.

In DNA, the CDR3 is TGTGCCAGCAGCAAAGGTGGCAGGGAGGGTCAGCCCCAGCATTTT. It encodes CASSKGGREGQPQHF. V usage is TRBV21-1 and J usage is TRBJ1-5. TRBV21-1 is shown as a pseudogene. CDR3 size: 15 residues.

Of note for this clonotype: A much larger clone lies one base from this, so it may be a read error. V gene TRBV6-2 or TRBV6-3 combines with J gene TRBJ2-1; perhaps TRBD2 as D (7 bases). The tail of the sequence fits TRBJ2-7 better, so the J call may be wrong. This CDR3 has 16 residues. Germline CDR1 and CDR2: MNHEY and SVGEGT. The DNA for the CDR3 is TGTGCCAGCAACCCCCGGGGGGCAGCTCAATACAATGAGCAGTACTTC. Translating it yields CASNPRGAAQYNEQYF.

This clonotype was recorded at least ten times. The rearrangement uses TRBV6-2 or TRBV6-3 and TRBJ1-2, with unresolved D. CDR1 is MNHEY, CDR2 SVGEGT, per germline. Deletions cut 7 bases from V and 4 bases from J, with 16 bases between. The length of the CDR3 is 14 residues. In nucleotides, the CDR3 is TGTGCCAGCAACGATTACGGACCTGCCTATGGCTACACCTTC. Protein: CASNDYGPAYGYTF.

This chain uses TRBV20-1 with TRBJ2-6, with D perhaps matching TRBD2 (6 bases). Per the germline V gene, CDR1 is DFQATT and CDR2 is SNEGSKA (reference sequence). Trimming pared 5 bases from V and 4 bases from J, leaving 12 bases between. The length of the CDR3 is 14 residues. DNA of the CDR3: TGCAGTGCTCCCCGGGAGAGCGGGGCCAACGTCCTGACTTTC. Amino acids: CSAPRESGANVLTF.

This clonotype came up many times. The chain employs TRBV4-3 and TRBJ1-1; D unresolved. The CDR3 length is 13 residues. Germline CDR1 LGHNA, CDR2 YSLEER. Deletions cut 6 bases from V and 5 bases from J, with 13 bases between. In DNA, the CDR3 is TGCGCCAGCAGAAAAGTGGCGTCAACTGAAGCTTTCTTT. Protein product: CASRKVASTEAFF.

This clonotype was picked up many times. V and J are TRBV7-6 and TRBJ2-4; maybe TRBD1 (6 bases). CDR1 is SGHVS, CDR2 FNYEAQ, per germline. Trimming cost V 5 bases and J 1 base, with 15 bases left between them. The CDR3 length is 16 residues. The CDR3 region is CASSPRGYLAKNIQYF. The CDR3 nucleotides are TGTGCCAGCAGCCCGAGGGGGTATCTTGCCAAAAACATTCAGTACTTC.

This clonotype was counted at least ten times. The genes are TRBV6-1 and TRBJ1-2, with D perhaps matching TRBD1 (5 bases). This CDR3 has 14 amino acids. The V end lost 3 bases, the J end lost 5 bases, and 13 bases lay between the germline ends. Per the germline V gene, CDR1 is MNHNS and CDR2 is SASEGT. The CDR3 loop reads CASSDAGGRYGYTF. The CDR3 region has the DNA TGTGCCAGCAGTGACGCGGGGGGAAGATATGGCTACACCTTC.

CDR3 sequence (DNA): TGTGCCAGCAGCTTAGTGGGAACCGACACCGGGGAGCTGTTTTTT. Residues: CASSLVGTDTGELFF. The J gene is TRBJ2-2, the V gene TRBV7-2; D not certain. V lost 1 base and J 3 bases, leaving 9 bases between the germline ends. CDR3 size: 15 residues. Germline V CDR1 and CDR2: SGHTA, FQGNSA.